The source of this T cell receptor (beta chain) is a study of cytomegalovirus exposure and HLA in healthy donors. Study-wide results and caveats: Investigators reported 150 to 200 TCR beta chains as tied to cytomegalovirus.

Here immunoSEQ multiplex PCR was the method, and the copy in TCRdb shows in-frame clones only, minus some. The table lists roughly 260,000 clones, around nine tenths of them singletons. The junction had 7 bases not matched to a gene; V was cut back by 5 bases and J by 1 base. The germline V gene encodes CDR1 SGHVS and CDR2 FQNEAQ. There are 16 residues in the CDR3. A remark on this clone: The antigen remains undetermined.

The sequencing input was PBMCs. The sequence came from a man between 18 and 29 years old in good health and CMV-seronegative. V is TRBV7-8 and J is TRBJ2-2; the match to TRBD2 covers 7 bases. CDR3 sequence reads: CASSRESGKNTGELFF. CDR3 DNA: TGTGCCAGCAGCCGAGAGAGCGGGAAGAACACCGGGGAGCTGTTTTTT.